The 13 T cell receptor beta chains reported below all come from one sample, sequenced in a study of shared clonotypes between healthy human individuals. Generated by immunoSEQ multiplex PCR, the TCRdb table keeps only in-frame clones and is missing some. The sample records roughly 300,000 clones, roughly 91% being singletons. The sequenced sample was memory CD8+ T cells sorted from blood. The sample's subset: CD45RO+ cells pooled with CCR7-negative TemRA cells. The receptors were gathered from a young man in good health.

This chain joins TRBV10-3 and TRBJ1-2, with D unclear. Between the trimmed V and J ends, which lost 6 bases and 1 base, there was a span of 18 bases. CDR1 and CDR2 from the germline V gene are ENHRY and SYGVKD. The CDR3 extends over 16 amino acids. CDR3 DNA: TGTGCCATCAGAGTGCGAAGGGCAGCTCTTAACTATGGCTACACCTTC. This translates into CAIRVRRAALNYGYTF.

This rearrangement joins TRBV19 to TRBJ2-1, with D perhaps TRBD2 (7 bases). Germline V CDR1 and CDR2: LNHDA, SQIVND (reference sequence). The CDR3 runs 13 residues. V gave up 4 bases and J gave up 8 bases, with 12 bases separating them. The CDR3: CASSSGGLYEQFF. CDR3 sequence (DNA): TGTGCCAGTAGTAGCGGGGGCTTATATGAGCAGTTCTTC.

V and J are TRBV18 and TRBJ2-7; 11 nucleotides line up with TRBD1. V lost 3 bases and J lost 2; bases outside the gene matches: 6. CDR1 and CDR2 (germline): KGHSH, LQKENI. This CDR3 region has 16 residues. The CDR3 sequence is CASSPLRTGGTYEQYF. CDR3 coding DNA: TGTGCCAGCTCACCTTTACGGACAGGGGGCACCTACGAGCAGTACTTC.

The chain carries TRBV5-1 and TRBJ1-4; 9 bases align to TRBD1. There are 17 residues in the CDR3. Germline CDR1 SGHRS, CDR2 YFSETQ. V gave up 4 bases and J gave up 0 bases; unmatched junction bases: 7. The CDR3 is CASSLGQGPSTNEKLFF. CDR3 coding DNA: TGCGCCAGCAGCCTTGGACAGGGGCCTTCAACTAATGAAAAACTGTTTTTT.

The CDR3 DNA follows: TGTGCCTCCCATTATATGAACACTGAAGCTTTCTTT. Translating gives CASHYMNTEAFF. J is TRBJ1-1 and V is TRBV30; D uncertain. The CDR3 length is 12 residues. Germline CDR1 and CDR2: GTSNPN and SVGIG (reference sequence). V lost 7 bases and J lost 0, with 9 bases in between. The full variable domain, with the rest looked up from reference TRBV30 and TRBJ1-1, is SQTIHQWPATLVQPVGSPLSLECTVEGTSNPNLYWYRQAAGRGLQLLFYSVGIGQISSEVPQNLSASRPQDRQFILSSKKLLLSDSGFYLCASHYMNTEAFFGQGTRLTVV.

This rearrangement joins TRBV4-1 to TRBJ2-4; 8 bases are shared with TRBD1. Losses at the gene ends were 0 bases for V and 16 bases for J; bases not matched to a gene: 8. Per the germline V gene, CDR1 is MGHRA and CDR2 is YSYEKL. The CDR3 is 13 residues long. The CDR3, as DNA: TGCGCCAGCAGCCAAGATCTTTTGGGGACAGGCTACTTC. It specifies CASSQDLLGTGYF.

The chain links TRBV4-3 to TRBJ1-4; D might be TRBD1 (6 bases). Trimming stripped 4 bases from V and 4 bases from J, with 16 bases between. CDR1 and CDR2 (germline): LGHNA, YSLEER. The CDR3 runs 16 residues. CDR3 residues: CASSPATGGFNEKLFF. CDR3 nucleotide sequence: TGCGCCAGCAGCCCCGCCACCGGGGGCTTTAATGAAAAACTGTTTTTT.

The V and J genes are TRBV27 and TRBJ1-6; D is perhaps TRBD1 (6 bases). The CDR3 runs to 14 residues. The V end lost 7 bases, the J end lost 6 bases, and 13 bases lay between the germline ends. Per the germline V gene, CDR1 is MNHEY and CDR2 is SMNVEV (reference sequence). The CDR3 DNA is TGTGCCAGCACGGCCCCGGGGGCTAATTCACCCCTCCACTTT. Translating it yields CASTAPGANSPLHF.

V gene TRBV6-4 combines with J gene TRBJ1-1; 8 nucleotides line up with TRBD1. V shed 6 bases, J shed 0 bases, and the junction held 6 bases outside the gene matches. The CDR3 sequence is 15 residues long. CDR1 MRHNA and CDR2 SNTAGT come from the germline V gene. In nucleotides, the CDR3 is TGTGCCAGCAGGAGGACAGGGCTTATGAACACTGAAGCTTTCTTT. It encodes CASRRTGLMNTEAFF.

J is TRBJ2-7 and V is TRBV11-2; D is perhaps TRBD2 (6 bases). Germline V gives CDR1 SGHAT, CDR2 FQNNGV. The CDR3 is made up of 13 amino acids. Trimming took off 0 bases at V and 6 bases at J, with 9 bases between the two ends. The chain's CDR3 is CASSLDPGVEQYF. CDR3 nucleotide sequence: TGTGCCAGCAGCTTAGATCCGGGGGTCGAGCAGTACTTC.

This chain connects TRBV5-3 to TRBJ1-2; D is unclear. TRBV5-3 is known as an ORF, though its function is uncertain. The CDR3 covers 16 residues. The V gene lost 4 bases and the J gene lost 4 bases, with 20 bases spanning the gap. The CDR3 sequence is CARSLGKGPLGYGYTF. The DNA of the CDR3 is TGTGCCAGAAGCCTTGGGAAAGGGCCATTGGGCTATGGCTACACCTTC.

J is TRBJ1-3 and V is TRBV13; 7 bases match TRBD1. The germline gives CDR1 PRHDT, CDR2 FYEKMQ (reference sequence). The CDR3 runs 15 residues. V shed 2 bases, J shed 4 bases, and the junction held 5 bases outside the gene matches. The CDR3 is CASSLLPTGGNTIYF. The CDR3 bases are TGTGCCAGCAGCTTATTACCGACAGGGGGAAACACCATATATTTT.

This sequence joins TRBV19 and TRBJ2-7; 9 bases map to TRBD1. Germline V gene lookup returns CDR1 LNHDA and CDR2 SQIVND (reference sequence). The CDR3 has 14 residues. V dropped 4 bases and J dropped 6; count of bases not matched to a gene: 7. This CDR3 is CASSTGQGVSEQYF. Written as DNA, the CDR3 is TGTGCCAGTAGTACGGGACAGGGTGTCTCCGAGCAGTACTTC.